The source of this T cell receptor (beta chain) is a study of response to subunit inactivated influenza vaccine. Study-level points and caveats: Seasonal influenza vaccination, on each occasion, was suggested by the authors to recruit few new T cells.

TCRdb reprocessed the RT-PCR reads via MiXCR and lists one record per CDR3 protein. The sample has some 570,000 distinct CDR3 sequences; about 11% are singletons. With regard to this clonotype: The antigen is undetermined.

Trimming at V came to 6 bases and at J to 1 base, leaving 11 bases not matched to a gene. The CDR3 is 16 amino acids. Germline CDR1 and CDR2: DFQATT and SNEGSKA (reference sequence). This same sample was also taken into another study, of T cells expressing NK-cell markers. That paper states: cDNA encoding TCR beta was synthesized via 5'RACE template switching incorporating UMIs. Sorted T-cell subsets CD3+CD56+NKG2C+, CD3+CD56+NKG2C- and CD3+CD56-NKG2C+ were TCR beta-sequenced. Most of the eight sequenced donors were HCMV-seropositive; one was seronegative.

Sequences were derived from PBMCs from blood, sampled on the day of vaccination. The chain carries TRBV20-1 and TRBJ2-3, with 9 nucleotides matching TRBD2. The receptor was derived from a man aged 50 to 60 who received an inactivated influenza vaccine. The CDR3: CSAPKGGRARTDTQYF. CDR3 DNA sequence: TGCAGTGCCCCAAAGGGCGGGAGGGCGCGCACAGATACGCAGTATTTT.